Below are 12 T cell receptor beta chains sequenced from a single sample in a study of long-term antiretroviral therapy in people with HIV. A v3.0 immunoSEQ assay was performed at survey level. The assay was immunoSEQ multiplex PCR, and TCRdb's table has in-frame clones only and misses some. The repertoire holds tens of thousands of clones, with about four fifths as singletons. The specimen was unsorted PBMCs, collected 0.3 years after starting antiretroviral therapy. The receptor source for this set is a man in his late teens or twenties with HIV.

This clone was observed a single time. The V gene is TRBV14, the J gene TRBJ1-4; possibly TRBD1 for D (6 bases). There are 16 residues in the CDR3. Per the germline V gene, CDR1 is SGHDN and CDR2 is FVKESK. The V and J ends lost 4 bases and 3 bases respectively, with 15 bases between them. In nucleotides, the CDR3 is TGTGCCAGCAGCCCAGGGGTCTGGGGGGCTAATGAAAAACTGTTTTTT. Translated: CASSPGVWGANEKLFF.

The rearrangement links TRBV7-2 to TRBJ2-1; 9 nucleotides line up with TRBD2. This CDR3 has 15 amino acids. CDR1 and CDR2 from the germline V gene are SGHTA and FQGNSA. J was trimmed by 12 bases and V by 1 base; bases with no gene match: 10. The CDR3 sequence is CASSLDGTSSGGQFF. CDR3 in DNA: TGTGCCAGCAGCTTAGATGGGACTAGCTCCGGCGGGCAGTTCTTC. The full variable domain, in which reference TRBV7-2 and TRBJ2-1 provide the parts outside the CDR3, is GAGVSQSPSNKVTEKGKDVELRCDPISGHTALYWYRQSLGQGLEFLIYFQGNSAPDKSGLPSDRFSAERTGGSVSTLTIQRTQQEDSAVYLCASSLDGTSSGGQFFGPGTRLTVL.

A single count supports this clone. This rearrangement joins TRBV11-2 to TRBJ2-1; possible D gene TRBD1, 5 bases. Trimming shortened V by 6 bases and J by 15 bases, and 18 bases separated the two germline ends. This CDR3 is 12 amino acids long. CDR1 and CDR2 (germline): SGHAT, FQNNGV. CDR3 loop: CASSFGHRELFF. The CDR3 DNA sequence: TGTGCCAGCAGTTTCGGACACCGTGAGTTGTTCTTC.

CDR3 DNA: TGTGCCAGCAGTCCCCTTGGGGGGTCCGGAACAGATACGCAGTATTTT. As protein: CASSPLGGSGTDTQYF. This chain joins TRBV27 and TRBJ2-3; possibly TRBD2 for D (6 bases). CDR3 length equals 16 residues. Between the trimmed V and J ends, which lost 5 bases and 3 bases, there was a span of 18 bases. Germline assignment: CDR1 MNHEY and CDR2 SMNVEV (reference sequence).

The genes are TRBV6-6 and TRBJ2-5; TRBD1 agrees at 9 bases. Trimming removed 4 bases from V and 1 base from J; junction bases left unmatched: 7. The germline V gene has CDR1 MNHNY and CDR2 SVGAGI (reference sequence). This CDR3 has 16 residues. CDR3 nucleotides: TGTGCCAGCAGTTTCCTTGGACAGGGGCCCCAAGAGACCCAGTACTTC. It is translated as CASSFLGQGPQETQYF.

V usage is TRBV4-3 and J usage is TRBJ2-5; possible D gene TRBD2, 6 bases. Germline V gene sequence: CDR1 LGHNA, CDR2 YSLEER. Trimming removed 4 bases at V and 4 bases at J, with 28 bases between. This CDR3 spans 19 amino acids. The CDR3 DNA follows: TGCGCCAGCAGCCCGAGGTTACCGGGAAGTAGTGTCGGGAGAGAGACCCAGTACTTC. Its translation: CASSPRLPGSSVGRETQYF.

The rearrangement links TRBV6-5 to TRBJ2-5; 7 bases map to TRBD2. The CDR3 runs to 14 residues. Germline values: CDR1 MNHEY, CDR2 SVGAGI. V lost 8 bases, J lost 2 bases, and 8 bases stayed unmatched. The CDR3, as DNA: TGTGCCAGCGGAGAACTAGCGAAACAAGAGACCCAGTACTTC. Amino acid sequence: CASGELAKQETQYF.

CDR3 in amino acids: CASSIGTTATEAFF. In nucleotides, the CDR3 is TGTGCCAGTAGTATAGGGACGACGGCGACTGAAGCTTTCTTT. The chain uses TRBV19 and TRBJ1-1; no reliable D call. Germline-derived CDR1 and CDR2 are LNHDA and SQIVND (reference sequence). Between the trimmed V and J ends, which lost 1 base and 5 bases, there was a span of 11 bases. The CDR3 spans 14 residues.

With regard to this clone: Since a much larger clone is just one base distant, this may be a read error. This chain's CDR3 is CASNTPAEATNEKLFF. CDR3 nucleotide sequence: TGTGCCAGCAATACTCCCGCGGAGGCAACTAATGAAAAACTGTTTTTT. The genes are TRBV2 and TRBJ1-4; no firm D call. Trimming removed 7 bases from V and 0 bases from J, with 15 bases in between. CDR3 length equals 16 residues. CDR1 is SNHLY and CDR2 is FYNNEI in the germline V gene.

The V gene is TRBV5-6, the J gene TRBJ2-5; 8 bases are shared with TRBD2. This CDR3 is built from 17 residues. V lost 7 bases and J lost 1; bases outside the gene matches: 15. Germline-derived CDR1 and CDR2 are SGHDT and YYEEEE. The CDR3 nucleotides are TGTGCCAGCCGGTCGCGCCCCATAGCGGGGCTCCAAGAGACCCAGTACTTC. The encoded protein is CASRSRPIAGLQETQYF. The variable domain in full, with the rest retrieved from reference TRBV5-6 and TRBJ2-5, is DAGVTQSPTHLIKTRGQQVTLRCSPKSGHDTVSWYQQALGQGPQFIFQYYEEEERQRGNFPDRFSGHQFPNYSSELNVNALLLGDSALYLCASRSRPIAGLQETQYFGPGTRLLVL.

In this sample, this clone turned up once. The CDR3: CASSEKHYYGYTF. The CDR3 bases are TGTGCCAGCAGTGAAAAGCACTACTATGGCTACACCTTC. This chain joins TRBV6-1 and TRBJ1-2, with unresolved D. Germline CDR1 reads MNHNS; CDR2 reads SASEGT. The CDR3 runs 13 residues. Trimming pared 2 bases from V and 3 bases from J, leaving 7 bases between.

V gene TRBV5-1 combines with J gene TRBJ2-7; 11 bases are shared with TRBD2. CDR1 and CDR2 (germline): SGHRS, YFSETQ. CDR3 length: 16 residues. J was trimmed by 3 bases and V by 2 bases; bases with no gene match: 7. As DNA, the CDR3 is TGCGCCAGCAGCTTTGGACTAGCGGGTTCAAGCTACGAGCAGTACTTC. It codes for CASSFGLAGSSYEQYF.